This entry is about one T cell receptor beta chain. Its antigen remains unidentified. The data were obtained in a study of T cell repertoires in cytomegalovirus infection. Background on the study: TCR beta signatures that were public indicated CMV infection and matching HLA type. Study-level points and caveats: People with CMV and the relevant HLA were identified by cumulative public TCR beta family frequency.

TCRdb itself ran the reads through MiXCR, one entry per CDR3 protein. The sample consists of about 920,000 distinct CDR3 sequences, under 40% of them appearing once. Germline V gene lookup returns CDR1 MNHNY and CDR2 SVGAGI (reference sequence). The CDR3 runs 15 residues. The V and J ends lost 8 bases and 8 bases respectively, with 24 bases between them. This specimen consisted of cultured CD8+ T cells from PBMCs, obtained from culture after CMV antigen stimulation. The TCR was taken from a human donor in good health (CMV status not recorded). Some clones in this sample may be carry-over from other donors' samples. This sequence joins TRBV6-6 and TRBJ1-1, with D unresolved. This chain's CDR3 is CASYQMDRGGLEAFF. CDR3 coding DNA: TGTGCCAGCTACCAAATGGACCGAGGAGGCTTGGAAGCTTTCTTT.